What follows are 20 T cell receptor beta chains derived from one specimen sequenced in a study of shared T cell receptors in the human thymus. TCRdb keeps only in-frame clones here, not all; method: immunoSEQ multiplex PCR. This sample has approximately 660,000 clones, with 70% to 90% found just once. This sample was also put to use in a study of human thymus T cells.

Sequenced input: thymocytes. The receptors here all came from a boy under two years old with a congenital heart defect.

The CDR3 nucleotides are TGTGCCAGCAGCTTCGGGTACGTCTACACAGATACGCAGTATTTT. This sequence encodes CASSFGYVYTDTQYF. The rearrangement links TRBV11-2 to TRBJ2-3; D is undetermined. Trimming took off 3 bases at V and 2 bases at J, with 12 bases between the two ends. The CDR3 loop spans 15 amino acids. Germline assignment: CDR1 SGHAT and CDR2 FQNNGV.

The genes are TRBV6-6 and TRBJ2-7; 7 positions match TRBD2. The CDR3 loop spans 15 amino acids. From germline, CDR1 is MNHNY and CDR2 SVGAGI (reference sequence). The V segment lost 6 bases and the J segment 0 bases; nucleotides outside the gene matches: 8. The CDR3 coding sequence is TGTGCCAGCAGCCAAGGGAGGGACCACTCCTACGAGCAGTACTTC. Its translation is CASSQGRDHSYEQYF.

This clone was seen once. The CDR3 protein is CASSLEGPPSYEQYF. The CDR3 region has the DNA TGTGCCAGCAGCTTGGAGGGGCCACCCTCCTACGAGCAGTACTTC. V is TRBV5-4 and J is TRBJ2-7, with D possibly being TRBD1 (5 bases). This CDR3 is built from 15 residues. Per the germline V gene, CDR1 is SGHNT and CDR2 is YYREEE (reference sequence). V lost 0 bases to trimming and J lost 0 bases, with 10 bases between them. The full variable domain, rest sourced from reference TRBV5-4 and TRBJ2-7, is ETGVTQSPTHLIKTRGQQVTLRCSSQSGHNTVSWYQQALGQGPQFIFQYYREEENGRGNFPPRFSGLQFPNYSSELNVNALELDDSALYLCASSLEGPPSYEQYFGPGTRLTVT.

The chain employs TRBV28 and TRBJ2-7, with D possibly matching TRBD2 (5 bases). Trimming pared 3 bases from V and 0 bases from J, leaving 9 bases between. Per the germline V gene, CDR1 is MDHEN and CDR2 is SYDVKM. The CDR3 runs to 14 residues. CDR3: CASSFREGSYEQYF. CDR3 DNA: TGTGCCAGCAGTTTCAGAGAGGGCTCCTACGAGCAGTACTTC.

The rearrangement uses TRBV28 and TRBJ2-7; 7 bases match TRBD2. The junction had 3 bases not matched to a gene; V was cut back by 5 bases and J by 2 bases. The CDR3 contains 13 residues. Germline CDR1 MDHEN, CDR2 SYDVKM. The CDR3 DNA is TGTGCCAGCAGTCGCGGGAGCCCCTACGAGCAGTACTTC. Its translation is CASSRGSPYEQYF.

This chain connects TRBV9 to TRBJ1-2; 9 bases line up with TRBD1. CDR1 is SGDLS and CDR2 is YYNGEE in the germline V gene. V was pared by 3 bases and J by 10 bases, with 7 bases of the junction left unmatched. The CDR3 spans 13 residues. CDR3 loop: CASSARTGVAYTF. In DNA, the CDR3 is TGTGCCAGCAGCGCCCGGACAGGGGTCGCCTACACCTTC.

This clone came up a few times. The CDR3 coding sequence is TGTGCCTGGAGCGTCAGGACAGAGACGGCTTTCTTT. Translated: CAWSVRTETAFF. This chain uses TRBV30 with TRBJ1-1; TRBD1 is a possible D gene (6 bases). The germline CDR1 and CDR2 sequences are GTSNPN and SVGIG (reference sequence). V was cut by 3 bases and J by 11 bases, with 16 bases left in between. This CDR3 comprises 12 residues.

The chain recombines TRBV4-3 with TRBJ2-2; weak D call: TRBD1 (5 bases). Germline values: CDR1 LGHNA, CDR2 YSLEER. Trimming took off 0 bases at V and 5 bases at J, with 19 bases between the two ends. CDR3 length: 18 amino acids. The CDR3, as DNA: TGCGCCAGCAGCCAAGATGAGGAACAGGTCCTTCGGACCGGGGAGCTGTTTTTT. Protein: CASSQDEEQVLRTGELFF.

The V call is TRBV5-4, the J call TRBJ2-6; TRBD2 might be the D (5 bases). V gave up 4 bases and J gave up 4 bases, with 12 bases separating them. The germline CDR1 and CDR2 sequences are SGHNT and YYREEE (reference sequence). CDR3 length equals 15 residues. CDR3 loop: CASSRPEAGANVLTF. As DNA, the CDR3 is TGTGCCAGCAGCCGACCGGAGGCAGGGGCCAACGTCCTGACTTTC.

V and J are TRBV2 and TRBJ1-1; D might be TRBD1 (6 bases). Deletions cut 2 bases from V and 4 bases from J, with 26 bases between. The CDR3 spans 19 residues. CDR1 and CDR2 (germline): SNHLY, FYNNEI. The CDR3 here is CASSELACGDTGLGTEAFF. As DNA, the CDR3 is TGTGCCAGCAGTGAATTGGCATGTGGTGACACAGGGCTGGGCACTGAAGCTTTCTTT.

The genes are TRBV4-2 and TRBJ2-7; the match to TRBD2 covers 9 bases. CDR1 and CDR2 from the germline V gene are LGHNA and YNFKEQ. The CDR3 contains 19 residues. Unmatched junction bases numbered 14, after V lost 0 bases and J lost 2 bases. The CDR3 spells CASSQDDGSGSEIPYEQYF. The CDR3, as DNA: TGTGCCAGCAGCCAAGATGATGGTAGCGGGAGTGAGATCCCCTACGAGCAGTACTTC.

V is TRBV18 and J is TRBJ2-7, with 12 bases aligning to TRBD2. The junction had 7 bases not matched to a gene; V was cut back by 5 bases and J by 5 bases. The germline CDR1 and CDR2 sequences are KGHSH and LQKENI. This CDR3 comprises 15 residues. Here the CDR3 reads CASSSLAGGPHEQYF. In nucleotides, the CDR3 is TGTGCCAGCTCATCCCTAGCGGGAGGGCCCCACGAGCAGTACTTC.

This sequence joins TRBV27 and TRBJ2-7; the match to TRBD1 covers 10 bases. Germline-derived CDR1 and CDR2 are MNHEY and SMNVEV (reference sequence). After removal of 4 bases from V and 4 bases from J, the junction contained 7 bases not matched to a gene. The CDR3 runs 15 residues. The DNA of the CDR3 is TGTGCCAGCAGTTACCGCCGGGACAGGGGTTACGAGCAGTACTTC. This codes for CASSYRRDRGYEQYF.

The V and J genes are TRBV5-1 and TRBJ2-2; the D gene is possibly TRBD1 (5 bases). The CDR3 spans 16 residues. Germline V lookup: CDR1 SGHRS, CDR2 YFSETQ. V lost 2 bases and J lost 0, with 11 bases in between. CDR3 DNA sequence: TGCGCCAGCAGCTTTGACTGGACAACGAACACCGGGGAGCTGTTTTTT. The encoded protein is CASSFDWTTNTGELFF. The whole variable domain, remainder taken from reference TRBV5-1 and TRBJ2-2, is KAGVTQTPRYLIKTRGQQVTLSCSPISGHRSVSWYQQTPGQGLQFLFEYFSETQRNKGNFPGRFSGRQFSNSRSEMNVSTLELGDSALYLCASSFDWTTNTGELFFGEGSRLTVL.

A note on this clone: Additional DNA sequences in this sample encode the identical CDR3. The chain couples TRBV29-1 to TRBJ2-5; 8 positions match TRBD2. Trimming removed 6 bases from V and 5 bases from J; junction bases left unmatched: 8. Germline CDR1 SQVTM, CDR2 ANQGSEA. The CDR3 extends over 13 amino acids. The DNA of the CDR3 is TGCAGCGTGGGGGGACTAGGGGGGGAGACCCAGTACTTC. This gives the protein CSVGGLGGETQYF.

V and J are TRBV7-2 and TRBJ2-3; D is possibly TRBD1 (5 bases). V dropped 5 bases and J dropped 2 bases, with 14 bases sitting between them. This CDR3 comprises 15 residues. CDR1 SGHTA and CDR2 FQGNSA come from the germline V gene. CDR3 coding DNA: TGTGCCAGCAGCCCAGGGTCGCCCATCACAGATACGCAGTATTTT. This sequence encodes CASSPGSPITDTQYF.

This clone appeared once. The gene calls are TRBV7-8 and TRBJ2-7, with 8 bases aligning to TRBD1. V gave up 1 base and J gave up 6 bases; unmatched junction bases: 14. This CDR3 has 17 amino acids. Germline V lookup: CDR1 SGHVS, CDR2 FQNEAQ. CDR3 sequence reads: CASSLVGRGQSVGEQYF. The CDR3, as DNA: TGTGCCAGCAGCTTAGTGGGCAGGGGGCAATCTGTGGGCGAGCAGTACTTC. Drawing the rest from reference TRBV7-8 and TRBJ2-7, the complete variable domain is GAGVSQSPRYKVAKRGQDVALRCDPISGHVSLFWYQQALGQGPEFLTYFQNEAQLDKSGLPSDRFFAERPEGSVSTLKIQRTQQEDSAVYLCASSLVGRGQSVGEQYFGPGTRLTVT.

The CDR3 protein is CASSMQGGGYTF. As DNA, the CDR3 is TGTGCCAGCAGTATGCAGGGGGGTGGCTACACCTTC. The chain couples TRBV27 to TRBJ1-2; 7 positions agree with TRBD1. The length of the CDR3 is 12 residues. Trimming cost V 5 bases and J 7 bases; bases outside gene matches: 4. The germline V gene has CDR1 MNHEY and CDR2 SMNVEV (reference sequence).

The CDR3 DNA reads TGTGCCAGCAGTCCCGGGACAGGGGAGAACAATGAGCAGTTCTTC. Translation: CASSPGTGENNEQFF. The rearrangement joins TRBV6-6 to TRBJ2-1, with TRBD1 identical over 10 bases. The CDR3 length is 15 residues. The V segment lost 5 bases and the J segment 5 bases; nucleotides outside the gene matches: 6. Germline V gene sequence: CDR1 MNHNY, CDR2 SVGAGI (reference sequence).

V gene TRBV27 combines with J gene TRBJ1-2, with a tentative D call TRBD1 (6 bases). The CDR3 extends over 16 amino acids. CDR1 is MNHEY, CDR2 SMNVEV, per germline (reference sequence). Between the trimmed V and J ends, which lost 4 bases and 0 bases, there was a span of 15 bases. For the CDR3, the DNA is TGTGCCAGCAGTTCAGATTCTGGACAGTCTAACTATGGCTACACCTTC. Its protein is CASSSDSGQSNYGYTF.